The 5 T cell receptor beta chains given below trace back to one sample, sequenced in a study of a mutant IDH1 vaccine in newly diagnosed glioma. Time point in this sample: baseline, week 1 (first vaccination visit). Stated treatment: pre-vaccination baseline after standard-of-care therapy. The table came from immunoSEQ multiplex PCR; TCRdb's copy has only in-frame clones and leaves some out. Seen here are 45,000 to 65,000 clones, about four fifths observed once, and the top ten hold about a fifth. Sample: PBMCs, taken from a glioma patient treated with radiotherapy, temozolomide or both. All receptors derive from a man younger than 35 with glioma.

The CDR3 bases are TGTGCCTGGAGTTTGGAGGGGGCGTACCAAGAGACCCAGTACTTC. It yields the protein CAWSLEGAYQETQYF. The genes are TRBV30 and TRBJ2-5, with D maybe TRBD1 (7 bases). CDR3 length: 15 amino acids. The V gene lost 2 bases and the J gene lost 0 bases, with 13 bases spanning the gap. Looked up from germline, CDR1 is GTSNPN and CDR2 is SVGIG (reference sequence).

This chain links TRBV27 with TRBJ1-5; perhaps TRBD1 as D (5 bases). Germline CDR1 is MNHEY and CDR2 is SMNVEV (reference sequence). The CDR3 is made up of 16 amino acids. V shed 4 bases and J shed 4 bases, with 17 bases lying between them. The DNA of the CDR3 is TGTGCCAGCAGTTCATCGTCGGGGGTAAGAAATCAGCCCCAGCATTTT. It is translated as CASSSSSGVRNQPQHF.

The genes are TRBV6-5 and TRBJ2-7; unclear D gene. V was shortened by 7 bases and J by 2 bases, with 15 bases between the two germline ends. This CDR3 comprises 14 residues. The germline V gene has CDR1 MNHEY and CDR2 SVGAGI. The CDR3 loop is CASILRVAAYEQYF. The DNA of the CDR3 is TGTGCCAGCATTCTTCGAGTAGCCGCCTACGAGCAGTACTTC.

The chain has TRBV19 and TRBJ1-1, with a weak D call TRBD1 (6 bases). Trimming removed 2 bases from V and 11 bases from J, with 12 bases in between. From germline, CDR1 is LNHDA and CDR2 SQIVND (reference sequence). This CDR3 has 12 residues. The CDR3 region is CASSIRGALAFF. CDR3 coding DNA: TGTGCCAGTAGTATACGGGGGGCGCTGGCTTTCTTT.

V gene TRBV2 combines with J gene TRBJ1-6; TRBD1 matches 10 bases. This CDR3 contains 15 residues. The germline gives CDR1 SNHLY, CDR2 FYNNEI. V lost 3 bases and J lost 13; bases outside the gene matches: 9. The CDR3 here is CASSDGTGDSLPLHF. CDR3 bases: TGTGCCAGCAGTGACGGGACAGGGGATAGTTTGCCCCTCCACTTT. The entire variable domain, with the rest obtained from reference TRBV2 and TRBJ1-6, is as follows: EPEVTQTPSHQVTQMGQEVILRCVPISNHLYFYWYRQILGQKVEFLVSFYNNEISEKSEIFDDQFSVERPDGSNFTLKIRSTKLEDSAMYFCASSDGTGDSLPLHFGNGTRLTVT.